This is a list of T cell receptor beta chains from one sample in a study of blood T cell repertoires in COVID-19. Libraries were prepared by immunoSEQ multiplex PCR; TCRdb keeps only in-frame clonotypes and omits some of them. The repertoire holds tens of thousands of clones, with about 91% as singletons. The sequenced sample was peripheral blood. Receptors were obtained from a woman aged 70-85 years with acute or convalescent COVID-19. The CDR3 runs from the conserved cysteine through the conserved F or W. A D gene is named only where the DNA matches it firmly. Part of the rows lack a size; the others show once, few, many or a class for expanded clones.

v_gene	d_gene	abundance	j_gene	CDR3aa	CDR3nt
TRBV14	.	.	TRBJ2-6	CASSQEFRGSGANVLTF	TGTGCCAGCAGCCAAGAGTTCCGGGGCTCTGGGGCCAACGTCCTGACTTTC
TRBV7-2	.	.	TRBJ2-3	CASSLKLGGSTDTQYF	TGTGCCAGCAGCTTAAAGCTTGGAGGGAGCACAGATACGCAGTATTTT
TRBV5-1	TRBD2	.	TRBJ2-7	CASSLGLAGVEQYF	TGCGCCAGCAGCCTCGGACTAGCGGGAGTCGAGCAGTACTTC
TRBV19	.	.	TRBJ1-5	CASTLTGNSNQPQHF	TGTGCCAGCACCCTAACAGGGAATAGCAATCAGCCCCAGCATTTT
TRBV29-1	.	.	TRBJ1-2	CSGRSPGYGYTF	TGCAGCGGACGGTCCCCGGGCTATGGCTACACCTTC
TRBV7-6	.	.	TRBJ2-5	CASSLAMEPGKETQYF	TGTGCCAGCAGCTTAGCGATGGAACCAGGGAAAGAGACCCAGTACTTC
TRBV11-2	.	few	TRBJ2-7	CASSLGVFVEQYF	TGTGCCAGCAGCTTAGGAGTATTCGTCGAGCAGTACTTC
TRBV27	.	.	TRBJ1-2	CASSRLTGSLYGYTF	TGTGCCAGCTCGAGATTGACAGGAAGCCTCTATGGCTACACCTTC
TRBV10-3	TRBD1	.	TRBJ1-6	CAISERKQGLDSYNSPLHF	TGTGCCATCAGTGAGAGGAAACAGGGGTTAGACTCCTATAATTCACCCCTCCACTTT
TRBV5-1	.	.	TRBJ1-4	CASSLSAGRVDEKLFF	TGCGCCAGCAGCTTGTCGGCGGGGCGCGTGGATGAAAAACTGTTTTTT
TRBV6-5	TRBD1	.	TRBJ1-6	CASRSTGGVWPLHF	TGTGCCAGCAGGTCGACAGGGGGGGTGTGGCCCCTCCACTTT
TRBV3-1/TRBV3-2	.	.	TRBJ1-1	CASSQDRGNTEAFF	TGTGCCAGCAGCCAAGACAGGGGGAACACTGAAGCTTTCTTT
TRBV5-1	.	once	TRBJ1-3	CASSLASSGNTIYF	TGCGCCAGCAGCTTGGCCAGCTCTGGAAACACCATATATTTT
TRBV7-2	TRBD1	few	TRBJ2-7	CASSLGGDRAYEQYF	TGTGCCAGCAGCTTAGGCGGGGACAGGGCCTACGAGCAGTACTTC
TRBV24-1	.	.	TRBJ1-1	CATSAKDSHNTEAFF	TGTGCCACCAGTGCCAAGGACAGCCATAACACTGAAGCTTTCTTT
TRBV3-1/TRBV3-2	.	.	TRBJ2-5	CASSQGEETQYF	TGTGCCAGCAGCCAAGGCGAGGAGACCCAGTACTTC
TRBV7-3	TRBD1	.	TRBJ2-1	CASSPTGGGYNEQFF	TGTGCCAGCAGCCCGACAGGGGGAGGCTACAATGAGCAGTTCTTC
TRBV27	TRBD1	.	TRBJ1-1	CASSSGQANTEAFF	TGTGCCAGCAGTTCTGGACAGGCGAACACTGAAGCTTTCTTT
TRBV18	TRBD1	.	TRBJ1-1	CASSPIGTADTEAFF	TGTGCCAGCTCACCAATCGGGACAGCGGACACTGAAGCTTTCTTT
TRBV18	TRBD1	.	TRBJ1-4	CASSPVPGQGPGEKLFF	TGTGCCAGCTCACCAGTCCCGGGACAGGGACCGGGGGAAAAACTGTTTTTT
TRBV4-2	.	.	TRBJ1-2	CASSQDFTSLTNYGYTF	TGTGCCAGCAGCCAAGATTTTACGAGTCTCACTAACTATGGCTACACCTTC
TRBV5-1	TRBD2	.	TRBJ2-5	CASSLGLSREGETQYF	TGCGCCAGCAGCTTGGGTCTGTCGCGGGAGGGCGAGACCCAGTACTTC
TRBV28	.	.	TRBJ1-5	CASSLLSQPQHF	TGTGCCAGCAGTTTATTAAGCCAGCCCCAGCATTTT
TRBV29-1	.	.	TRBJ1-2	CSVVGDTVSYGYTF	TGCAGCGTTGTGGGGGACACAGTTAGCTATGGCTACACCTTC
TRBV3-1/TRBV3-2	TRBD1	.	TRBJ2-5	CASRVAGTVRSETQYF	TGTGCCAGCAGGGTTGCCGGGACAGTGCGTTCAGAGACCCAGTACTTC
TRBV11-2	.	.	TRBJ2-3	CASSLGSITDTQYF	TGTGCCAGCAGCTTAGGGTCTATCACAGATACGCAGTATTTT
TRBV29-1	TRBD1	.	TRBJ1-1	CSVEALPGTGARNTEAFF	TGCAGCGTTGAAGCGCTACCCGGGACAGGGGCCAGGAACACTGAAGCTTTCTTT
TRBV29-1	TRBD1	.	TRBJ2-7	CSVGQVSYEQYF	TGCAGCGTCGGACAGGTTTCCTACGAGCAGTACTTC
TRBV19	.	.	TRBJ1-5	CASSGTGNIANQPQHF	TGTGCCAGTAGTGGCACAGGGAACATAGCTAATCAGCCCCAGCATTTT
TRBV7-9	.	.	TRBJ1-1	CASYSTGSRIEAFF	TGTGCCAGCTACTCTACGGGGTCGCGTATTGAAGCTTTCTTT
TRBV7-8	.	.	TRBJ2-7	CASSLGRGYEQYF	TGTGCCAGCAGCTTAGGCAGGGGTTACGAGCAGTACTTC
TRBV19	.	.	TRBJ2-2	CASTQWGGGELFF	TGTGCCAGTACCCAATGGGGCGGCGGGGAGCTGTTTTTT
TRBV7-9	TRBD1	.	TRBJ1-2	CASSLATGYYGYTF	TGTGCCAGCAGCTTAGCGACAGGGTACTATGGCTACACCTTC